This T cell receptor beta chain emerged from a study of T cell repertoires in cytomegalovirus infection. The CDR3 sequence is 16 residues long. V lost 3 bases to trimming and J lost 3 bases; unmatched junction nucleotides: 7. Germline V gene data show CDR1 as SGHVS and CDR2 as FQNEAQ. This clonotype was seen repeatedly, ten times or more. Its antigen is undetermined. TCRdb ran MiXCR on the reads and lists one entry per CDR3 protein. This sample has about 340,000 distinct CDR3 sequences, with around 29% found just once. The V call is TRBV7-8, the J call TRBJ2-7; 11 nucleotides align to TRBD2. The sequence was collected from a human donor in good health (CMV status not recorded). Some clones in this sample may be carry-over from other donors' samples. The sequencing here drew on cultured PBMCs, taken from culture after CMV antigen stimulation. This CDR3 reads CASSLGLLAGVYEQYF. For the CDR3, the DNA is TGTGCCAGCAGCTTGGGACTACTAGCGGGAGTCTACGAGCAGTACTTC.